This TCR beta chain was identified during a study of long-term antiretroviral therapy in people with HIV. Turning to the study itself: Collection of the earliest samples took place about a decade ahead of the 2015 immediate-ART recommendation.

Amounts of 1-10 million cryopreserved PBMC were held in the samples before DNA extraction. The immunoSEQ assay was v3.0, run at survey level. The method was immunoSEQ multiplex PCR; TCRdb's version includes in-frame clones alone and lacks a portion of them. The table lists about 6,600 clones, around 74% of them singletons. This CDR3 region has 14 residues. The V segment lost 6 bases and the J segment 1 base; nucleotides outside the gene matches: 1. Germline assignment: CDR1 SGHNT and CDR2 YYREEE (reference sequence). This clone was detected only a few times. This specimen consisted of unsorted PBMCs, obtained 0.1 years before starting antiretroviral therapy. This sequence joins TRBV5-4 and TRBJ2-2; 9 bases match TRBD2. The TCR was taken from a man younger than 35 with HIV. The DNA for the CDR3 is TGTGCCAGCACTAGCGGGGAGAACACCGGGGAGCTGTTTTTT. This encodes CASTSGENTGELFF.